Listed here are 14 T cell receptor beta chains from one sample, sequenced in a study of blood T cells in healthy people across ages. Primed by a sample-barcoded 5' primer and a J-beta primer mix, a second PCR proceeded for about 7 to 11 cycles. One entry per CDR3 protein results from TCRdb running MiXCR on the 5' RACE reads. The data show 850,000 to 1,300,000 distinct CDR3 sequences, 40% to 55% seen once. Material for sequencing was blood. The receptors come from a woman aged 55-69 years in good health.

This clonotype occurred a few times. The chain combines TRBV5-1 with TRBJ2-7; D perhaps matches TRBD1 (5 bases). V lost 0 bases and J lost 1, with 11 bases in between. This CDR3 contains 15 residues. Germline values: CDR1 SGHRS, CDR2 YFSETQ. The CDR3 here is CASSLAQGLSYEQYF. CDR3 sequence (DNA): TGCGCCAGCAGCTTGGCCCAGGGTCTTTCCTACGAGCAGTACTTC.

Only a few counts were recorded for this clonotype. In nucleotides, the CDR3 is TGCAGTGCTCCCTCTCGGAGAGGTCAGCCCCAGCATTTT. This gives the protein CSAPSRRGQPQHF. The chain employs TRBV20-1 and TRBJ1-5, with unresolved D. V was clipped by 5 bases and J by 6 bases, with 14 bases between them. CDR3 length: 13 amino acids. Germline CDR1 is DFQATT and CDR2 is SNEGSKA (reference sequence).

The rearrangement joins TRBV27 to TRBJ2-7; 10 nucleotides match TRBD2. Losses at the gene ends were 6 bases for V and 2 bases for J; bases not matched to a gene: 10. This CDR3 is built from 16 residues. Germline CDR1 reads MNHEY; CDR2 reads SMNVEV (reference sequence). The CDR3 spells CASRAWSGRGTYEQYF. For the CDR3, the DNA is TGTGCCAGCAGAGCCTGGAGCGGGAGGGGGACCTACGAGCAGTACTTC.

This chain connects TRBV4-2 to TRBJ2-3; TRBD2 might be the D (5 bases). Germline V lookup: CDR1 LGHNA, CDR2 YNFKEQ. The CDR3 runs 14 residues. V shed 1 base and J shed 3 bases, with 8 bases lying between them. The CDR3 DNA follows: TGTGCCAGCAGCCAAGTGGGAGTGACAGATACGCAGTATTTT. This sequence encodes CASSQVGVTDTQYF.

The rearrangement joins TRBV20-1 to TRBJ2-3, with D perhaps matching TRBD1 or TRBD2 (6 bases each). Germline V gene data show CDR1 as DFQATT and CDR2 as SNEGSKA (reference sequence). The CDR3 length is 15 residues. The CDR3: CSLPGSEGGTDTQYF. CDR3 sequence (DNA): TGCAGCCTCCCGGGAAGTGAGGGGGGTACAGATACGCAGTATTTT.

The rearrangement uses TRBV5-5 and TRBJ1-2; TRBD1 might be the D (5 bases). V was pared by 1 base and J by 3 bases, with 10 bases between. The CDR3 runs to 14 residues. Germline V gene data show CDR1 as SGHKS and CDR2 as YYEKEE (reference sequence). The CDR3 DNA is TGTGCCAGCAGCTTGCAGGGTCGGGACTATGGCTACACCTTC. This gives the protein CASSLQGRDYGYTF.

As to this clonotype: This may stem from a read error, because a much larger clone lies one nucleotide away. The genes are TRBV5-1 and TRBJ2-3; 11 nucleotides match TRBD1. Germline V gene sequence: CDR1 SGHRS, CDR2 YFSETQ. This CDR3 spans 15 amino acids. The CDR3 nucleotides read TGCGACAGCAGCTTTCGGGACAGGGGGACAGATACGCAGTATTTT. Its translation is CDSSFRDRGTDTQYF.

The rearrangement uses TRBV20-1 and TRBJ1-5; 10 nucleotides match TRBD1. V trimming: 1 base; J trimming: 6 bases; junction bases outside the gene matches: 6. Germline V gene data show CDR1 as DFQATT and CDR2 as SNEGSKA (reference sequence). CDR3 size: 15 residues. CDR3 sequence reads: CSARAGQGFTQPQHF. In DNA form, the CDR3 reads TGCAGTGCTAGAGCGGGACAGGGGTTCACTCAGCCCCAGCATTTT.

V gene TRBV7-9 combines with J gene TRBJ2-7; 7 bases line up with TRBD2. CDR1 and CDR2 from the germline V gene are SEHNR and FQNEAQ (reference sequence). The CDR3 is 15 residues long. V lost 0 bases to trimming and J lost 3 bases; unmatched junction nucleotides: 5. CDR3 region: CASSLASGIHYEQYF. The CDR3 DNA reads as TGTGCCAGCAGCTTAGCCAGCGGGATTCACTACGAGCAGTACTTC.

The chain uses TRBV7-2 and TRBJ2-1; no reliable D call. The J call may be incorrect, as the DNA end agrees better with TRBJ2-7. The CDR3 sequence is 13 residues long. Germline V gene sequence: CDR1 SGHTA, CDR2 FQGNSA. CDR3 bases: TGTGCCAGCAGCTTCCGGGCCAACAATGAGCAGTACTTC. This translates into CASSFRANNEQYF.

The genes are TRBV20-1 and TRBJ2-7; D is possibly TRBD2 (6 bases). Germline CDR1 is DFQATT and CDR2 is SNEGSKA (reference sequence). This CDR3 is built from 13 residues. V was shortened by 3 bases and J by 6 bases, with 15 bases between the two germline ends. The CDR3 spells CSARASAMREQYF. In DNA, the CDR3 is TGCAGTGCTAGGGCTAGCGCTATGCGCGAGCAGTACTTC.

The chain combines TRBV6-2 or TRBV6-3 with TRBJ2-7, with 7 bases matching TRBD2. The junction had 18 bases not matched to a gene; V was cut back by 11 bases and J by 5 bases. The length of the CDR3 is 15 residues. The V gene's germline CDR1 is MNHEY and CDR2 SVGEGT. CDR3 in DNA: TGTGCCCGCTCAGAAGGGGTGGCGGGAGTTGACGAGCAGTACTTC. It translates to CARSEGVAGVDEQYF.

This clonotype turned up a few times. The chain recombines TRBV20-1 with TRBJ2-7, with unresolved D. Trimming removed 2 bases from V and 0 bases from J, with 11 bases in between. Germline lookup yields CDR1 DFQATT and CDR2 SNEGSKA (reference sequence). This CDR3 is 14 amino acids long. The CDR3 loop is CSARPFRSSYEQYF. CDR3 bases: TGCAGTGCTAGACCTTTTAGAAGCTCCTACGAGCAGTACTTC.

This clonotype was observed a few times. This chain uses TRBV2 with TRBJ1-4; D possibly corresponds to TRBD1 (5 bases). CDR1 and CDR2 (germline): SNHLY, FYNNEI. V lost 2 bases and J 1 base, leaving 8 bases between the germline ends. This CDR3 contains 15 residues. This chain's CDR3 is CASSENRGTNEKLFF. The CDR3 DNA follows: TGTGCCAGCAGTGAAAATAGGGGAACTAATGAAAAACTGTTTTTT. Full variable domain (missing parts from reference TRBV2 and TRBJ1-4): EPEVTQTPSHQVTQMGQEVILRCVPISNHLYFYWYRQILGQKVEFLVSFYNNEISEKSEIFDDQFSVERPDGSNFTLKIRSTKLEDSAMYFCASSENRGTNEKLFFGSGTQLSVL.